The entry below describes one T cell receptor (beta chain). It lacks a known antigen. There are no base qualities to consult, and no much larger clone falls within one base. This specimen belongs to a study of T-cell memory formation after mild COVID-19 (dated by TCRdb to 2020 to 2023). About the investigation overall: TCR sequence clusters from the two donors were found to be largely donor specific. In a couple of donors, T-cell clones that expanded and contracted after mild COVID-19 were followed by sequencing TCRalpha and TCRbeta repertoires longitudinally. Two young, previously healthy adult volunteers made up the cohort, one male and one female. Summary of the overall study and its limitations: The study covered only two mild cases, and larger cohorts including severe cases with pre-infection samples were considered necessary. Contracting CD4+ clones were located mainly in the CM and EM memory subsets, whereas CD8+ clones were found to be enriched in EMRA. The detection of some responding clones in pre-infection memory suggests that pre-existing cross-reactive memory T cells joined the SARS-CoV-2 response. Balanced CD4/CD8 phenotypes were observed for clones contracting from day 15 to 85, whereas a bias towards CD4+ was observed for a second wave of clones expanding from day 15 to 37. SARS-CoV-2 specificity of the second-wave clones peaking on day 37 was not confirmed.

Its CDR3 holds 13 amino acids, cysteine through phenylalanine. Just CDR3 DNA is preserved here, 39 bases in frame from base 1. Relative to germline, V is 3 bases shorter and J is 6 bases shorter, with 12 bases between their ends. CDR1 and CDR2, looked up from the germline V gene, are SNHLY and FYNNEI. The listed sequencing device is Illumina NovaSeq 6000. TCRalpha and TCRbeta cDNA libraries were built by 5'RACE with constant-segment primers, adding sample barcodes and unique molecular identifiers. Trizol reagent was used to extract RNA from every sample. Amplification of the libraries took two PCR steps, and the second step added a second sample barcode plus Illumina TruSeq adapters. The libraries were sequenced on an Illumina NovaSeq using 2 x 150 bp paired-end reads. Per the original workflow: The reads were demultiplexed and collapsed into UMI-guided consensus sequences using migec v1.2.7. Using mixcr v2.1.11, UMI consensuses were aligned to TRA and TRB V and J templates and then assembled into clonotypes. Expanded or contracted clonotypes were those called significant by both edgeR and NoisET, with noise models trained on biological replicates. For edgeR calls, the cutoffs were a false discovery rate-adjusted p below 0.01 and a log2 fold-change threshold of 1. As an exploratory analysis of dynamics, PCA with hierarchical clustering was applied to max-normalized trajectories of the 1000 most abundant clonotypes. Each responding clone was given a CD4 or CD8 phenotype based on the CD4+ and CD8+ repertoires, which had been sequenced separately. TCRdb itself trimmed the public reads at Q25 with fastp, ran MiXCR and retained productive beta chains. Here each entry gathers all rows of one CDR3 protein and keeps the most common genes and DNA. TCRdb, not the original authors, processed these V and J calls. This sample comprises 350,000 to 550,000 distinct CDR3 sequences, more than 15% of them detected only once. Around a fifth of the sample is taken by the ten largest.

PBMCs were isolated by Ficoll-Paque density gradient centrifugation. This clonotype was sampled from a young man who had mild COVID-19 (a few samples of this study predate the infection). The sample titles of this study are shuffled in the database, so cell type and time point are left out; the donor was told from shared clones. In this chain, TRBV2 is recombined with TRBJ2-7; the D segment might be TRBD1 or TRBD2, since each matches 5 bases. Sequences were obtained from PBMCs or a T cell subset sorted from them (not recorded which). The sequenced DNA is TGTGCCAGCAGTGACGTGGGACGTGCCGAGCAGTACTTC. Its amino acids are CASSDVGRAEQYF.